Listed below are T cell receptor beta chains from one sample, sequenced in a study of T-cell reconstitution after alpha-beta-depleted transplantation in children. Using its own MiXCR run on the PCR reads, TCRdb lists one record per CDR3 protein. Among hundreds of thousands of distinct CDR3 sequences listed, 11% were seen once. Sequencing used PBMCs, obtained before TCRalphabeta/CD19-depleted stem cell transplant. Source of these receptors: a child less than two years old with acute myeloid leukemia, due to receive a stem cell transplant. Each CDR3 is given with its conserved first and last residue. Size values are once, few and many counts, or a class for expanded clones, and some rows have none.

clone size	V gene	J gene	CDR3 protein
few	TRBV5-1	TRBJ2-1	CASSTPSGRTNEQFF
NA	TRBV6-1	TRBJ2-7	CASMGLGPYEQYF
many	TRBV7-2	TRBJ2-5	CASSKGLAGGQETQYF
NA	TRBV3-1	TRBJ2-1	CASSQLAGSVSEQFF
many	TRBV7-6	TRBJ2-3	CASSFPTGVADTQYF
many	TRBV7-2	TRBJ2-2	CASSLVEVSGELFF
NA	TRBV2	TRBJ1-5	CASSTRVWVPQHF
many	TRBV4-1	TRBJ2-7	CASSQLLGEQYF
many	TRBV10-3	TRBJ1-2	CANRDSLLANYGYTF
many	TRBV20-1	TRBJ2-5	CSARFWGRETQYF
few	TRBV29-1	TRBJ2-3	CSVVPRTDTQYF
many	TRBV7-2	TRBJ2-1	CASSLTSLYNEQFF
many	TRBV28	TRBJ2-5	CASRPGLAGGETQYF
few	TRBV29-1	TRBJ2-1	CSVVDRESSYNEQFF
NA	TRBV11-1	TRBJ2-1	CATRLAGGQNEQFF
NA	TRBV12-3/TRBV12-4	TRBJ2-1	CASTMFPGGLEQFF